The entry below describes one T cell receptor (beta chain). This CDR3 is built from 15 residues. After removal of 0 bases from V and 7 bases from J, the junction contained 5 bases not matched to a gene. Germline V gene lookup returns CDR1 SGHRS and CDR2 YFSETQ. This specimen belongs to a study of shared clonotypes between healthy human individuals. Repertoires were generated with immunoSEQ multiplex PCR, while TCRdb's copy carries only in-frame clones and drops some. The table includes more than 150,000 clones, over 50% detected once. A CD45RA+ naive subset and a CD45RA-negative memory subset were split from CD4+ cells.

This TCR was recovered from a man between 25 and 39 years old in good health. The sequenced material came from memory CD4+ T cells sorted from blood. The subset is: CD45RA-negative fraction. The chain joins TRBV5-1 to TRBJ2-1; 9 bases are shared with TRBD1. Here the CDR3 DNA reads TGCGCCAGCAGCTTGGTCGGGACAGGGATAAATGAGCAGTTCTTC. Amino acid sequence: CASSLVGTGINEQFF.